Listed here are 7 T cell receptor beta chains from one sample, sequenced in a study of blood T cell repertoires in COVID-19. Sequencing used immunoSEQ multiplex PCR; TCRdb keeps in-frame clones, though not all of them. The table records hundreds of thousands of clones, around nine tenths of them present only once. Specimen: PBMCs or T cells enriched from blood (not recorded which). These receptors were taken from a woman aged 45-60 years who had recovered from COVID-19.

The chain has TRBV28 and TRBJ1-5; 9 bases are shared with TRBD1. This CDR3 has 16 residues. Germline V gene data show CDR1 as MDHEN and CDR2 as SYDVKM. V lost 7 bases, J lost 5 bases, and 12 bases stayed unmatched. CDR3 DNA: TGTGCCAGCACCACAGGGGGCTACCTCTCCGATCAGCCCCAGCATTTT. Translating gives CASTTGGYLSDQPQHF.

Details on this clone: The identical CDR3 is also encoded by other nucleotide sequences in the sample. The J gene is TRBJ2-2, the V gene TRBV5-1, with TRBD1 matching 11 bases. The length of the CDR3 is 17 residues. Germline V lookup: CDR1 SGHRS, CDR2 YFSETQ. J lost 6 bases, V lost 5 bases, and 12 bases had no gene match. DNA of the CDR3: TGCGCCAGCAGTCCCAGCGGGACAGGGGGATTGGCCGGGGAGCTGTTTTTT. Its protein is CASSPSGTGGLAGELFF.

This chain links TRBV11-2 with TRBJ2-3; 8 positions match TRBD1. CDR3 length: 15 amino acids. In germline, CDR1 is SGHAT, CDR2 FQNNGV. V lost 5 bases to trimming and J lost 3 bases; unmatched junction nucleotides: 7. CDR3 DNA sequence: TGTGCCAGCAGCCGATGGACAGGGAGTACAGATACGCAGTATTTT. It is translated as CASSRWTGSTDTQYF.

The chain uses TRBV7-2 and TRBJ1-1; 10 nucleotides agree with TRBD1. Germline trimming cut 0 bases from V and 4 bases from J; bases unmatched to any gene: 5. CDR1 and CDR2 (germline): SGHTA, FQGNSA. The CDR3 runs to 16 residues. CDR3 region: CASSLARTGGFTEAFF. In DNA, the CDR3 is TGTGCCAGCAGCTTAGCGAGGACAGGGGGGTTCACTGAAGCTTTCTTT. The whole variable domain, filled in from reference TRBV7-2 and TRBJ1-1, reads GAGVSQSPSNKVTEKGKDVELRCDPISGHTALYWYRQSLGQGLEFLIYFQGNSAPDKSGLPSDRFSAERTGGSVSTLTIQRTQQEDSAVYLCASSLARTGGFTEAFFGQGTRLTVV.

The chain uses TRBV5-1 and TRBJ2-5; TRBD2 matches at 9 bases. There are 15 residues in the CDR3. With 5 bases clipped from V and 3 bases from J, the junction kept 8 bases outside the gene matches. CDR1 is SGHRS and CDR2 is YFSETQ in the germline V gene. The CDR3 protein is CASSRGGREEETQYF. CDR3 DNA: TGCGCCAGCAGTCGAGGCGGGAGGGAGGAAGAGACCCAGTACTTC.

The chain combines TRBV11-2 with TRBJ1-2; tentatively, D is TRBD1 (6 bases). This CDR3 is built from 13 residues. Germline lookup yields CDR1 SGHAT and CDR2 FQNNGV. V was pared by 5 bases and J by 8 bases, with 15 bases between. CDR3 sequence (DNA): TGTGCCAGCAGCCCCCCGGCAGGGGTCGGCTACACCTTC. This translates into CASSPPAGVGYTF.

The CDR3 here is CASSSGGPYSNQPQHF. The CDR3 bases are TGTGCCAGCTCCTCAGGGGGCCCGTATAGCAATCAGCCCCAGCATTTT. The chain carries TRBV18 and TRBJ1-5, with TRBD1 matching over 8 bases. Germline V CDR1 and CDR2: KGHSH, LQKENI. The ends lost 6 bases at V and 0 bases at J; junction bases unmatched: 7. The CDR3 covers 16 residues.